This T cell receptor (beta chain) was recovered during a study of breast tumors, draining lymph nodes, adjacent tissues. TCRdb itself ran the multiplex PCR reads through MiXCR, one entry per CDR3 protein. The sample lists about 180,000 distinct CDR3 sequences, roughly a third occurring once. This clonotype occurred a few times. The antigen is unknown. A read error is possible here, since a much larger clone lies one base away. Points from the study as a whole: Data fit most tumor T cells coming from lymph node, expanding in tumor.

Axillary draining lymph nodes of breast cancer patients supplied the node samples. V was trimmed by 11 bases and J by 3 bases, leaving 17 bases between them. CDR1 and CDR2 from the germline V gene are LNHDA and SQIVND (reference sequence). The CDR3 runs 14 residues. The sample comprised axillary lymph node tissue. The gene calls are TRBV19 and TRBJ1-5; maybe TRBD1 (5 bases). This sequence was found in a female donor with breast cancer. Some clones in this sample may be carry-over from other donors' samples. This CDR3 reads CAATVGVPNQPQHF. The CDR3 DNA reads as TGTGCCGCCACCGTAGGGGTACCCAATCAGCCCCAGCATTTT.